The 31 T cell receptor beta chains listed next were all sequenced from one sample in a study of regulatory T cells in long-lasting Graves disease. Arm-PCR of CDR3 regions and iRepertoire HTBI primers were the basis on which TCR beta libraries were built. TCRdb processed the multiplex PCR reads anew with MiXCR; each CDR3 protein has one entry. The repertoire holds 310,000 or so distinct CDR3 sequences, with 22% as singletons. Regarding time point: persistent/refractory GD, antithyroid drugs over 5 years with positive TRAb. PBMC-extracted RNA yielded the TCR library. The sequencing here drew on peripheral blood mononuclear cells (PBMCs), taken when the disease was refractory, from a patient treated with antithyroid drugs. The source is a female donor with Graves disease.

The chain couples TRBV5-1 to TRBJ1-4; the match to TRBD1 covers 10 bases. Per the germline V gene, CDR1 is SGHRS and CDR2 is YFSETQ. Trimming cost V 4 bases and J 8 bases; bases outside gene matches: 5. This CDR3 region has 14 residues. The CDR3 DNA sequence: TGCGCCAGCAGCATTGGGACAGGGGACGAAAAACTGTTTTTT. Translating gives CASSIGTGDEKLFF.

A few counts support this clonotype. V and J are TRBV27 and TRBJ2-3, with 10 positions matching TRBD2. Germline CDR1 MNHEY, CDR2 SMNVEV (reference sequence). Unmatched junction bases numbered 5, after V lost 6 bases and J lost 2 bases. The CDR3 loop spans 15 amino acids. As DNA, the CDR3 is TGTGCCAGCAGACCAGCGGGAGGGCTCACAGATACGCAGTATTTT. As protein: CASRPAGGLTDTQYF.

The chain is built from TRBV30 and TRBJ1-1, with D possibly being TRBD1 (6 bases). The CDR3 runs to 14 residues. The germline gives CDR1 GTSNPN, CDR2 SVGIG (reference sequence). Trimming cost V 4 bases and J 4 bases, with 16 bases left between them. The CDR3 protein is CAWNMGGLVTEAFF. CDR3 DNA sequence: TGTGCCTGGAATATGGGGGGCTTGGTCACTGAAGCTTTCTTT.

V is TRBV6-1 and J is TRBJ2-3; 8 nucleotides align to TRBD1. Trimming cost V 6 bases and J 0 bases; bases outside gene matches: 5. This CDR3 has 15 residues. The V gene's germline CDR1 is MNHNS and CDR2 SASEGT. The CDR3 bases are TGTGCCAGCAGATTGACAGGGGAGAGCACAGATACGCAGTATTTT. Residues: CASRLTGESTDTQYF.

This clonotype has a single count. The chain employs TRBV5-6 and TRBJ2-1, with D unresolved. V lost 0 bases and J lost 6, with 4 bases in between. The V gene's germline CDR1 is SGHDT and CDR2 YYEEEE. The CDR3 runs 12 residues. The CDR3 sequence: CASSLVTNEQFF. The CDR3 region has the DNA TGTGCCAGCAGCTTGGTCACCAATGAGCAGTTCTTC. The entire variable domain, with the rest obtained from reference TRBV5-6 and TRBJ2-1, is as follows: DAGVTQSPTHLIKTRGQQVTLRCSPKSGHDTVSWYQQALGQGPQFIFQYYEEEERQRGNFPDRFSGHQFPNYSSELNVNALLLGDSALYLCASSLVTNEQFFGPGTRLTVL.

Points on this clonotype: This may come from a read error, since a much larger clone is one base off. The rearrangement joins TRBV27 to TRBJ1-6, with 8 bases fitting TRBD1. V lost 0 bases to trimming and J lost 10 bases; unmatched junction nucleotides: 5. CDR1 is MNHEY and CDR2 is SMNVEV in the germline V gene (reference sequence). The CDR3 is 15 amino acids. The CDR3 is CASSLSGQENSPLHF. In nucleotides, the CDR3 is TGTGCCAGCAGTTTATCGGGACAGGAGAACTCACCCCTCCACTTT.

Many counts were recorded for this clonotype. The rearrangement links TRBV20-1 to TRBJ2-7, with a tentative D call TRBD1 (6 bases). Germline CDR1 reads DFQATT; CDR2 reads SNEGSKA (reference sequence). There are 13 residues in the CDR3. The ends were cut back, 2 bases at V and 3 bases at J, with 11 bases in the middle. For the CDR3, the DNA is TGCAGTGCTAGAAGTATAGGGGGCTACGAGCAGTACTTC. This gives the protein CSARSIGGYEQYF.

V is TRBV4-1 and J is TRBJ1-4; 7 nucleotides align to TRBD1. The V gene's germline CDR1 is MGHRA and CDR2 YSYEKL. The CDR3 loop spans 15 amino acids. The V gene end was trimmed by 0 bases and the J gene end by 8 bases; junction bases not matched to a gene: 6. CDR3 sequence reads: CASSQDTGAREKLFF. Here the CDR3 DNA reads TGCGCCAGCAGCCAAGATACAGGGGCGCGGGAAAAACTGTTTTTT.

The genes are TRBV7-3 and TRBJ2-1, with no clear D. Trimming removed 3 bases at V and 4 bases at J, with 7 bases between. This CDR3 spans 13 amino acids. Germline CDR1 and CDR2: SGHTA and FQGTGA. The chain's CDR3 is CASSFYVYNEQFF. CDR3 DNA: TGTGCCAGCAGCTTTTATGTTTACAATGAGCAGTTCTTC.

The CDR3 DNA reads TGCAGTGCGTTAGGGGGGGATACGCAGTATTTT. This translates into CSALGGDTQYF. The chain uses TRBV20-1 and TRBJ2-3, with D perhaps TRBD1 or TRBD2 (6 bases each). Trimming left V 6 bases short and J 6 bases short, with 10 bases between. The CDR3 totals 11 residues. CDR1 and CDR2 from the germline V gene are DFQATT and SNEGSKA (reference sequence).

This clonotype was seen a handful of times. The chain employs TRBV20-1 and TRBJ2-1; TRBD1 agrees at 9 bases. This CDR3 is 18 amino acids long. Germline loops: CDR1 DFQATT, CDR2 SNEGSKA (reference sequence). The ends lost 3 bases at V and 8 bases at J; junction bases unmatched: 20. This CDR3 reads CSASLGQGGPRENYEQFF. CDR3 sequence (DNA): TGCAGTGCTAGCCTGGGACAGGGAGGCCCCCGCGAGAATTATGAGCAGTTCTTC.

This sequence joins TRBV9 and TRBJ1-3; 7 bases are a match to TRBD1. V shed 4 bases, J shed 0 bases, and the junction held 4 bases outside the gene matches. Looked up from germline, CDR1 is SGDLS and CDR2 is YYNGEE. This CDR3 is 15 amino acids long. CDR3 sequence: CASSLQGTSGNTIYF. CDR3 coding DNA: TGTGCCAGCAGCCTACAGGGGACCTCTGGAAACACCATATATTTT. The full variable domain, completed using reference TRBV9 and TRBJ1-3, is DSGVTQTPKHLITATGQRVTLRCSPRSGDLSVYWYQQSLDQGLQFLIQYYNGEERAKGNILERFSAQQFPDLHSELNLSSLELGDSALYFCASSLQGTSGNTIYFGEGSWLTVV.

This clonotype was counted between two and nine times. The chain links TRBV7-8 to TRBJ2-6; D is possibly TRBD1 (6 bases). In germline, CDR1 is SGHVS, CDR2 FQNEAQ. V was trimmed by 5 bases and J by 2 bases, leaving 10 bases between them. The CDR3 consists of 15 residues. CDR3 nucleotides: TGTGCCAGCAGCGCCAGGGGCGCTGGGGCCAACGTCCTGACTTTC. This encodes CASSARGAGANVLTF.

This clonotype was counted only a few times. This chain joins TRBV7-9 and TRBJ2-5; the match to TRBD2 covers 10 bases. CDR3 length equals 15 residues. The trim removed 3 bases at V and 3 bases at J, leaving 4 bases unmatched. Germline CDR1 reads SEHNR; CDR2 reads FQNEAQ (reference sequence). DNA for the CDR3: TGTGCCAGCAGCTTCCCACTAGCGGGAAAAGAGACCCAGTACTTC. Its translation: CASSFPLAGKETQYF.

The chain links TRBV20-1 to TRBJ2-3, with 7 bases fitting TRBD2. The V gene's germline CDR1 is DFQATT and CDR2 SNEGSKA (reference sequence). V was clipped by 6 bases and J by 0 bases; unmatched bases: 3. CDR3 length: 13 amino acids. CDR3: CSAAGASTDTQYF. The CDR3 DNA reads TGCAGTGCCGCGGGAGCCAGCACAGATACGCAGTATTTT.

This clonotype has just a few counts. The chain combines TRBV19 with TRBJ1-1; 9 bases line up with TRBD1. This CDR3 has 15 residues. J was trimmed by 3 bases and V by 5 bases; bases with no gene match: 7. Looked up from germline, CDR1 is LNHDA and CDR2 is SQIVND (reference sequence). This chain's CDR3 is CASSRGTGRDTEAFF. CDR3 coding DNA: TGTGCCAGTAGTCGGGGGACAGGGAGGGACACTGAAGCTTTCTTT.

The table lists this clonotype with a few counts. This chain connects TRBV7-9 to TRBJ2-7; 9 bases are a match to TRBD1. Germline CDR1 SEHNR, CDR2 FQNEAQ (reference sequence). The CDR3 has 16 amino acids. The V gene end was trimmed by 1 base and the J gene end by 2 bases; junction bases not matched to a gene: 6. The CDR3 DNA is TGTGCCAGCAGCTTAGGGACAGGGGTGTTTCCCTACGAGCAGTACTTC. Amino acid sequence: CASSLGTGVFPYEQYF.

There are a few counts of this clonotype. The J gene is TRBJ2-7, the V gene TRBV30, with D unresolved. This CDR3 is 13 amino acids long. V lost 0 bases to trimming and J lost 4 bases, with 10 bases between them. In germline, CDR1 is GTSNPN, CDR2 SVGIG (reference sequence). CDR3 region: CAWSVRGQYEQYF. For the CDR3, the DNA is TGTGCCTGGAGTGTCCGTGGTCAATACGAGCAGTACTTC. The entire variable domain, with the rest obtained from reference TRBV30 and TRBJ2-7, is as follows: SQTIHQWPATLVQPVGSPLSLECTVEGTSNPNLYWYRQAAGRGLQLLFYSVGIGQISSEVPQNLSASRPQDRQFILSSKKLLLSDSGFYLCAWSVRGQYEQYFGPGTRLTVT.

This clonotype has at least ten counts. CDR3 bases: TGTGCCAGCCTCCAGGGGAACACCGGGGAGCTGTTTTTT. The encoded protein is CASLQGNTGELFF. J is TRBJ2-2 and V is TRBV6-1; a possible D gene is TRBD1 (5 bases). Trimming took 8 bases from V and 1 from J, leaving 8 bases between them. The CDR3 extends over 13 amino acids. The germline gives CDR1 MNHNS, CDR2 SASEGT.

This clonotype was recorded at least ten times. The chain uses TRBV11-1 and TRBJ1-2; D uncertain. Per germline, CDR1 SGHAT and CDR2 FQDESV (reference sequence). This CDR3 contains 13 residues. Trimming took 3 bases from V and 8 from J, leaving 13 bases between them. DNA for the CDR3: TGTGCCAGCAGCTTGACCTCCCTTGGGGGCTACACCTTC. It yields the protein CASSLTSLGGYTF.

This clonotype came up a few times. This chain uses TRBV30 with TRBJ1-6; 7 nucleotides line up with TRBD1. The CDR3 contains 13 residues. Germline values: CDR1 GTSNPN, CDR2 SVGIG (reference sequence). Trimming at V came to 4 bases and at J to 4 bases, leaving 1 base not matched to a gene. The CDR3 loop is CAWTGQYNSPLHF. Written as DNA, the CDR3 is TGTGCCTGGACGGGACAGTATAATTCACCCCTCCACTTT.

This clonotype was detected ten times or more. The gene calls are TRBV30 and TRBJ1-2, with D perhaps matching TRBD1 (6 bases). V shed 2 bases and J shed 2 bases, with 15 bases lying between them. The CDR3 length is 15 residues. The germline gives CDR1 GTSNPN, CDR2 SVGIG (reference sequence). CDR3 coding DNA: TGTGCCTGGAGTTTTCTCGACAGGCTGAACTATGGCTACACCTTC. It codes for CAWSFLDRLNYGYTF. The whole variable domain, filled in from reference TRBV30 and TRBJ1-2, reads SQTIHQWPATLVQPVGSPLSLECTVEGTSNPNLYWYRQAAGRGLQLLFYSVGIGQISSEVPQNLSASRPQDRQFILSSKKLLLSDSGFYLCAWSFLDRLNYGYTFGSGTRLTVV.

The sample holds a few counts of this clonotype. The rearrangement links TRBV20-1 to TRBJ1-6; D may be TRBD1 (5 bases). The CDR3 has 16 residues. In germline, CDR1 is DFQATT, CDR2 SNEGSKA (reference sequence). Deletions cut 6 bases from V and 5 bases from J, with 20 bases between. This CDR3 reads CSAAAGPSKDNSPLHF. The CDR3 nucleotides read TGCAGTGCGGCAGCGGGACCCTCGAAGGATAATTCACCCCTCCACTTT.

This clonotype was found many times. The chain links TRBV10-3 to TRBJ1-2; D is ambiguous. The CDR3 spans 13 residues. Germline CDR1 ENHRY, CDR2 SYGVKD. V was clipped by 5 bases and J by 3 bases, with 10 bases between them. DNA of the CDR3: TGTGCCATCAGTTTGAGGGCCCACTATGGCTACACCTTC. Translation: CAISLRAHYGYTF.

This clonotype was seen at least ten times. The chain is built from TRBV6-1 and TRBJ2-6; D could derive from TRBD1 or TRBD2 (5 bases each). Trimming removed 6 bases from V and 1 base from J, with 19 bases in between. Germline CDR1 reads MNHNS; CDR2 reads SASEGT. The CDR3 runs 18 residues. CDR3 nucleotide sequence: TGTGCCAGCAGGACCGGGACCCTCACCCTGTCTGGGGCCAACGTCCTGACTTTC. This codes for CASRTGTLTLSGANVLTF.

The chain employs TRBV29-1 and TRBJ2-5, with 8 bases aligning to TRBD2. This CDR3 spans 14 amino acids. Germline V gene lookup returns CDR1 SQVTM and CDR2 ANQGSEA. V was clipped by 3 bases and J by 1 base; unmatched bases: 4. CDR3 sequence (DNA): TGCAGCGTTGAGTTCGGGACTAGCCAAGAGACCCAGTACTTC. Translation gives CSVEFGTSQETQYF.

This clonotype was recorded at least ten times. The genes are TRBV20-1 and TRBJ2-4; 10 nucleotides line up with TRBD1. V lost 6 bases, J lost 5 bases, and 4 bases stayed unmatched. The CDR3 extends over 13 amino acids. CDR1 DFQATT and CDR2 SNEGSKA come from the germline V gene (reference sequence). CDR3 protein: CSAPGTGENIQYF. The CDR3, as DNA: TGCAGTGCCCCGGGGACAGGGGAAAACATTCAGTACTTC.

This clonotype was observed many times. V and J are TRBV15 and TRBJ2-2; D gene unclear. The CDR3 is made up of 15 amino acids. Trimming pared 0 bases from V and 4 bases from J, leaving 9 bases between. Germline CDR1 is LNHNV and CDR2 is YYDKDF (reference sequence). The CDR3 DNA is TGTGCCACCAGCAGAGATTTTTCGGGCACCGGGGAGCTGTTTTTT. It translates to CATSRDFSGTGELFF.

This clonotype occurred many times. A junction end diverges from the germline sequence, so it may reflect a read error. The chain recombines TRBV3-1 with TRBJ1-3, with a weak D call TRBD1 (5 bases). Germline CDR1 and CDR2: LGHDT and YNNKEL (reference sequence). The CDR3 length is 13 residues. CDR3 residues: CASSQGSGNTIYF. CDR3 bases: TGTGCTAGCAGTCAGGGTTCTGGAAACACCATATATTTT.

The table lists this clonotype with a few counts. The chain is built from TRBV3-1 and TRBJ1-5; 9 bases fit TRBD1. V shed 0 bases, J shed 6 bases, and the junction held 3 bases outside the gene matches. The germline gives CDR1 LGHDT, CDR2 YNNKEL (reference sequence). CDR3 length equals 15 residues. The CDR3, as DNA: TGTGCCAGCAGCCAAGATGGGACAGGGAGTCAGCCCCAGCATTTT. Its translation is CASSQDGTGSQPQHF.

Ten or more counts support this clonotype. CDR3 sequence (DNA): TGTGCCAGCGGACGGACCCGGGCTAGCGGGAGGGAGACCCAGTACTTC. Its translation: CASGRTRASGRETQYF. The chain has TRBV28 and TRBJ2-5; 11 nucleotides align to TRBD2. V was clipped by 8 bases and J by 5 bases; unmatched bases: 13. The CDR3 contains 16 residues. CDR1 MDHEN and CDR2 SYDVKM come from the germline V gene.